The next 27 T cell receptor beta chains were all read from a single sample in a study of OX40 agonist ivuxolimab in advanced cancers. Assay used: immunoSEQ multiplex PCR; TCRdb lists only in-frame clones, some missing. The sample shows 14,000 or so clones, about 76% of them seen only once. This specimen was CD4+ or CD8+ T cells sorted from blood, taken in a trial of the OX40 agonist ivuxolimab. The source of these receptors is an adult with an advanced solid tumor such as melanoma, head and neck, liver or kidney cancer.

The chain couples TRBV30 to TRBJ2-1, with a tentative D call TRBD2 (6 bases). Trimming stripped 5 bases from V and 9 bases from J, with 11 bases between. The CDR3 consists of 11 residues. From germline, CDR1 is GTSNPN and CDR2 SVGIG (reference sequence). CDR3 nucleotides: TGTGCCTGGGGAGGAGGGAGTGAGCAGTTCTTC. Amino acids: CAWGGGSEQFF.

This clone has only a few counts. The chain recombines TRBV6-5 with TRBJ1-1; D ambiguous. V was clipped by 7 bases and J by 3 bases, with 12 bases between them. CDR3 length: 13 amino acids. Germline values: CDR1 MNHEY, CDR2 SVGAGI. The CDR3 sequence is CASNERDYTEAFF. The CDR3, as DNA: TGTGCCAGCAATGAAAGGGATTACACTGAAGCTTTCTTT.

The chain couples TRBV29-1 to TRBJ1-1; D remains ambiguous. Germline V gene data show CDR1 as SQVTM and CDR2 as ANQGSEA. The CDR3 sequence is 10 residues long. Deletions cut 7 bases from V and 6 bases from J, with 9 bases between. Here the CDR3 reads CSALKAEAFF. As DNA, the CDR3 is TGCAGCGCACTCAAGGCTGAAGCTTTCTTT.

This clone has only one observation. The chain recombines TRBV19 with TRBJ1-5, with a weak D call TRBD1 (6 bases). This CDR3 contains 12 residues. Per germline, CDR1 LNHDA and CDR2 SQIVND (reference sequence). The ends were cut back, 6 bases at V and 6 bases at J, with 9 bases in the middle. CDR3 protein: CASREGVQPQHF. DNA of the CDR3: TGTGCCAGTAGGGAGGGGGTTCAGCCCCAGCATTTT.

The chain employs TRBV6-5 and TRBJ1-1; D is undetermined. The germline CDR1 and CDR2 sequences are MNHEY and SVGAGI. V lost 6 bases and J 2 bases, leaving 13 bases between the germline ends. This CDR3 is 14 amino acids long. CDR3 in amino acids: CASSREPSNTEAFF. The CDR3 DNA reads TGTGCCAGCAGCCGAGAACCCTCAAACACTGAAGCTTTCTTT.

The rearrangement joins TRBV19 to TRBJ1-6; TRBD1 matches 11 bases. Germline V gives CDR1 LNHDA, CDR2 SQIVND (reference sequence). V lost 3 bases, J lost 10 bases, and 2 bases stayed unmatched. CDR3 length: 14 residues. CDR3 bases: TGTGCCAGTAGTATTGGGACAGGGGGATCACCCCTCCACTTT. Its translation: CASSIGTGGSPLHF. The complete variable domain, with remaining parts taken from reference TRBV19 and TRBJ1-6, reads DGGITQSPKYLFRKEGQNVTLSCEQNLNHDAMYWYRQDPGQGLRLIYYSQIVNDFQKGDIAEGYSVSREKKESFPLTVTSAQKNPTAFYLCASSIGTGGSPLHFGNGTRLTVT.

The chain recombines TRBV18 with TRBJ1-2; D possibly corresponds to TRBD1 (5 bases). Trimming pared 0 bases from V and 4 bases from J, leaving 12 bases between. Germline CDR1 and CDR2: KGHSH and LQKENI. The CDR3 has 15 residues. The CDR3 spells CASSPPSLRGYGYTF. In DNA form, the CDR3 reads TGTGCCAGCTCACCACCCTCTCTGAGGGGCTATGGCTACACCTTC.

The rearrangement links TRBV13 to TRBJ2-7, with TRBD2 matching 8 bases. Germline CDR1 is PRHDT and CDR2 is FYEKMQ (reference sequence). This CDR3 comprises 13 residues. V lost 3 bases and J lost 2; bases outside the gene matches: 0. For the CDR3, the DNA is TGTGCCAGCAGCTTGGGACTAGCCTACGAGCAGTACTTC. This sequence encodes CASSLGLAYEQYF. Based on the CDR3 plus reference TRBV13 and TRBJ2-7, the full variable domain is AAGVIQSPRHLIKEKRETATLKCYPIPRHDTVYWYQQGPGQDPQFLISFYEKMQSDKGSIPDRFSAQQFSDYHSELNMSSLELGDSALYFCASSLGLAYEQYFGPGTRLTVT.

In DNA form, the CDR3 reads TGTGCCAGCAGCGACACAGGATTCTCTTACGAGCAGTACTTC. Its protein product is CASSDTGFSYEQYF. The rearrangement uses TRBV11-2 and TRBJ2-7; maybe TRBD1 (5 bases). From germline, CDR1 is SGHAT and CDR2 FQNNGV. Trimming removed 5 bases at V and 4 bases at J, with 15 bases between. The CDR3 runs 14 residues.

The chain combines TRBV27 with TRBJ2-1; tentatively, D is TRBD2 (6 bases). CDR3 length: 9 residues. CDR1 MNHEY and CDR2 SMNVEV come from the germline V gene (reference sequence). The V and J ends lost 8 bases and 10 bases respectively, with 6 bases between them. The CDR3 nucleotides read TGTGCCAGCGGACTAGAGCAGTTCTTC. Translated: CASGLEQFF.

The chain is built from TRBV4-1 and TRBJ2-7; 14 bases are a match to TRBD2. There are 17 residues in the CDR3. V lost 3 bases to trimming and J lost 2 bases; unmatched junction nucleotides: 6. In germline, CDR1 is MGHRA, CDR2 YSYEKL. The CDR3 DNA reads as TGCGCCAGCAGCCAGGGGACTAGCGGGAGACCCACCTACGAGCAGTACTTC. Translating it yields CASSQGTSGRPTYEQYF.

This clone was seen more than once but under ten times. The chain has TRBV10-1 and TRBJ2-5, with 14 bases aligning to TRBD2. The germline CDR1 and CDR2 sequences are WNHNN and SYGVQD (reference sequence). Losses at the gene ends were 2 bases for V and 1 base for J; bases not matched to a gene: 9. This CDR3 is 19 amino acids long. In nucleotides, the CDR3 is TGCGCCAGCAGTGAGCAGAACGGGACTAGCGGGGGCCTCCAAGAGACCCAGTACTTC. It is translated as CASSEQNGTSGGLQETQYF.

This clone showed up just once. The chain uses TRBV18 and TRBJ2-1; 8 nucleotides match TRBD1. V shed 2 bases and J 4 bases; nucleotides not matched to a gene: 1. The CDR3 is made up of 14 amino acids. Looked up from germline, CDR1 is KGHSH and CDR2 is LQKENI. The CDR3 loop reads CASSPTGGYNEQFF. The CDR3 DNA follows: TGTGCCAGCTCACCAACAGGGGGTTACAATGAGCAGTTCTTC.

The CDR3 here is CASSDGQAVNSNQPQHF. The DNA for the CDR3 is TGTGCCAGCAGCGATGGACAAGCCGTGAATAGCAATCAGCCCCAGCATTTT. The chain combines TRBV7-2 with TRBJ1-5, with D perhaps matching TRBD1 (5 bases). The V end was cut by 5 bases, the J end by 0 bases, with 17 bases between. Germline V gives CDR1 SGHTA, CDR2 FQGNSA. The CDR3 is made up of 17 amino acids.

This chain links TRBV7-2 with TRBJ2-5; D may be TRBD2 (6 bases). This CDR3 is 15 amino acids long. Per germline, CDR1 SGHTA and CDR2 FQGNSA. V lost 5 bases, J lost 1 base, and 14 bases lay in between. The CDR3 bases are TGTGCCAGCAGCCCCGCGCGGGGACTCCAAGAGACCCAGTACTTC. Residues: CASSPARGLQETQYF. Full variable domain (remainder filled in from reference TRBV7-2 and TRBJ2-5): GAGVSQSPSNKVTEKGKDVELRCDPISGHTALYWYRQSLGQGLEFLIYFQGNSAPDKSGLPSDRFSAERTGGSVSTLTIQRTQQEDSAVYLCASSPARGLQETQYFGPGTRLLVL.

The chain employs TRBV19 and TRBJ2-1, with TRBD1 matching over 8 bases. J gave up 2 bases and V 5 bases, and 5 bases lay outside the gene matches. The length of the CDR3 is 15 residues. Germline CDR1 LNHDA, CDR2 SQIVND (reference sequence). The CDR3 loop is CASSVGQGPYNEQFF. The CDR3 bases are TGTGCCAGTAGTGTCGGACAGGGACCCTACAATGAGCAGTTCTTC.

The rearrangement links TRBV27 to TRBJ2-5; a weak D match, TRBD2 (6 bases). V dropped 5 bases and J dropped 3 bases, with 10 bases sitting between them. CDR1 MNHEY and CDR2 SMNVEV come from the germline V gene (reference sequence). This CDR3 spans 13 amino acids. CDR3 residues: CASSPIAEETQYF. The CDR3 coding sequence is TGTGCCAGCAGTCCAATAGCGGAAGAGACCCAGTACTTC.

Only a few counts were recorded for this clone. This chain joins TRBV6-8 and TRBJ1-2; a possible D gene is TRBD1 (5 bases). This CDR3 is 12 amino acids long. V was pared by 2 bases and J by 8 bases, with 9 bases between. Germline V gives CDR1 MNHGY, CDR2 SAAAGT. The CDR3 reads CASSYGGEGYTF. In DNA, the CDR3 is TGTGCCAGCAGTTACGGGGGGGAGGGCTACACCTTC.

The chain uses TRBV5-4 and TRBJ2-3; 9 positions agree with TRBD2. The CDR3 spans 15 residues. The germline V gene has CDR1 SGHNT and CDR2 YYREEE (reference sequence). The V gene end was trimmed by 4 bases and the J gene end by 4 bases; junction bases not matched to a gene: 7. CDR3 loop: CASSGGLARADTQYF. The DNA of the CDR3 is TGTGCCAGCAGCGGGGGACTAGCTCGTGCAGATACGCAGTATTTT.

This rearrangement joins TRBV7-9 to TRBJ2-1, with D perhaps TRBD2 (5 bases). The V end was cut by 1 base, the J end by 6 bases, with 10 bases between. The germline V gene has CDR1 SEHNR and CDR2 FQNEAQ (reference sequence). The CDR3 length is 14 residues. In nucleotides, the CDR3 is TGTGCCAGCAGCTTAGTTGTCGGGGTCAATGAGCAGTTCTTC. Its protein is CASSLVVGVNEQFF.

This clone came up a few times. The CDR3 region is CASSSSRDRVDGYTF. CDR3 DNA: TGTGCCAGCAGTTCCTCCCGGGACAGGGTGGATGGCTACACCTTC. The rearrangement uses TRBV27 and TRBJ1-2, with 9 bases aligning to TRBD1. This CDR3 is 15 amino acids long. Germline V lookup: CDR1 MNHEY, CDR2 SMNVEV (reference sequence). Trimming took 4 bases from V and 6 from J; bases not matched to a gene: 9.

This chain links TRBV4-2 with TRBJ2-1; D is unclear. The CDR3 has 15 amino acids. Germline V gives CDR1 LGHNA, CDR2 YNFKEQ. Trimming removed 4 bases at V and 5 bases at J, with 15 bases between. The CDR3 DNA reads TGTGCCAGCAGCCTTGAGGCACTTCTAGACAATGAGCAGTTCTTC. This translates into CASSLEALLDNEQFF.

The CDR3 DNA reads as TGTGCCAGCAGTTTACACGGTGGTCGGGACAGGCCCAAAGCTTTCTTT. It yields the protein CASSLHGGRDRPKAFF. The rearrangement links TRBV28 to TRBJ1-1, with 8 bases lining up with TRBD1. J gave up 9 bases and V 2 bases, and 14 bases lay outside the gene matches. CDR3 length: 16 residues. Germline V gene sequence: CDR1 MDHEN, CDR2 SYDVKM.

The rearrangement links TRBV4-3 to TRBJ2-3, with 7 nucleotides matching TRBD2. V lost 1 base to trimming and J lost 0 bases; unmatched junction nucleotides: 10. Germline CDR1 LGHNA, CDR2 YSLEER. The CDR3 length is 18 residues. The DNA of the CDR3 is TGCGCCAGCAGCCAAGGGGGCGGGAGCGGCGGGAGCACAGATACGCAGTATTTT. Amino acid sequence: CASSQGGGSGGSTDTQYF.

This chain joins TRBV6-5 and TRBJ1-5, with a possible D match to TRBD1 (6 bases). The CDR3 covers 13 residues. Trimming pared 4 bases from V and 5 bases from J, leaving 9 bases between. Per the germline V gene, CDR1 is MNHEY and CDR2 is SVGAGI. The CDR3 region is CASSFSGDQPQHF. The CDR3 bases are TGTGCCAGCAGTTTCTCAGGGGATCAGCCCCAGCATTTT.

This sequence joins TRBV19 and TRBJ1-1, with 7 positions matching TRBD1. Germline V gives CDR1 LNHDA, CDR2 SQIVND (reference sequence). CDR3 length: 12 residues. After removal of 6 bases from V and 8 bases from J, the junction contained 6 bases not matched to a gene. The CDR3 region has the DNA TGTGCCAGTAGCGAGGGGGCGGTGGAAGCTTTCTTT. It translates to CASSEGAVEAFF.

The genes are TRBV7-8 and TRBJ2-7; D is possibly TRBD1 (6 bases). Germline assignment: CDR1 SGHVS and CDR2 FQNEAQ. The V end was cut by 5 bases, the J end by 0 bases, with 14 bases between. The CDR3 runs to 15 residues. CDR3: CASSLLQGPSYEQYF. CDR3 bases: TGTGCCAGCAGCCTTCTTCAGGGGCCCTCCTACGAGCAGTACTTC.